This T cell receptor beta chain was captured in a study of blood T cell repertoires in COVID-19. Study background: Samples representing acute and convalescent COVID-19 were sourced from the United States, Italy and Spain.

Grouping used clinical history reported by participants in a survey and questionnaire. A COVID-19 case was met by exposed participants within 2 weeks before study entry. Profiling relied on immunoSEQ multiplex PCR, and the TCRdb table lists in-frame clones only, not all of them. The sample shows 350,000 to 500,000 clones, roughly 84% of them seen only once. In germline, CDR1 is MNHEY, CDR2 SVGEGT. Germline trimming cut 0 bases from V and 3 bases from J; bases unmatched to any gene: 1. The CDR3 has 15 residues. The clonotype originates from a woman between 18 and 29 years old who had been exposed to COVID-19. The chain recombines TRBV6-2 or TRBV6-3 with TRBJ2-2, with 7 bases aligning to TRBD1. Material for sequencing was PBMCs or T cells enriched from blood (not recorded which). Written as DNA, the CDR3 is TGTGCCAGCAGTTACTCGGGGACAGACACCGGGGAGCTGTTTTTT. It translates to CASSYSGTDTGELFF.